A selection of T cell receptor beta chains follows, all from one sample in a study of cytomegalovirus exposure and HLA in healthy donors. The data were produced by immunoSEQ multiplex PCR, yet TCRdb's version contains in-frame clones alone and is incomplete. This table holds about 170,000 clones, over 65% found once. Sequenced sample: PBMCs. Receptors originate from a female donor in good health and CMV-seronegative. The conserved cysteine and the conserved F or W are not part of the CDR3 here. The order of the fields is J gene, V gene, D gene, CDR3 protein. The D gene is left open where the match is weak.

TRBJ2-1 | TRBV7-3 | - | ASSSGPRTGGNNEQF
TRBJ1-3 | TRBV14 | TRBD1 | ASRDRVGNTIY
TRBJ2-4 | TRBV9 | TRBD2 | ASSPKSEWGGLVKNSQY
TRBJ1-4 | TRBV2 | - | ASSGSGHEKLF
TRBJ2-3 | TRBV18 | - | ASSPAITDTQY
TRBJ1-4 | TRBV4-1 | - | ASSQGLYNEKLF
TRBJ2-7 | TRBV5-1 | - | ASSRDLSSYEQY
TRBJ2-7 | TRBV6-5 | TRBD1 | ASSWGTGVQY
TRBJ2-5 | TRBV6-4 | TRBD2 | ASSVERGETQY
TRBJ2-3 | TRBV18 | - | ASSPRGTGTDTQY
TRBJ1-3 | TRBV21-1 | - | ASGKRANSGNTIY
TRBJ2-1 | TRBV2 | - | ASRLQTAGSYNEQF
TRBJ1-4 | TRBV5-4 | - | ASSFGSPGLSSEKLF
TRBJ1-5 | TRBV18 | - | ASSPSGTNSNQPQH
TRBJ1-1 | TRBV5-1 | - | ASSYLDNTEAF
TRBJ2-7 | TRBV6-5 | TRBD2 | ASQPAGDYEQY
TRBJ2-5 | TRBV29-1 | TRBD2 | SVEDSGGGGRERAQY
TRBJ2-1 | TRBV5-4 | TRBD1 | ASSLGTGGYNEQF
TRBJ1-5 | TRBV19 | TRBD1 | ASTGTGGGQPQH
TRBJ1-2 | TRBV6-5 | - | ASSYGQGNYGYT
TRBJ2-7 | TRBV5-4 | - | ASSYIGEQY
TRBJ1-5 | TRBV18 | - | ASSRENNQPQH
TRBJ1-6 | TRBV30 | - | ALGGAGSPLH
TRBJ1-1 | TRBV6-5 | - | ASILARGWKTEAF
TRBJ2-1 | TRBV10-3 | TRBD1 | AISTTGAGNEQF
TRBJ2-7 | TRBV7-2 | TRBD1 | ASSSRQGAHEQY
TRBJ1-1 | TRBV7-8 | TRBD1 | ASSSWTGGDEAF
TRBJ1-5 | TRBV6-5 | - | ASSLTGQINQPQH
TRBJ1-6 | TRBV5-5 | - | ASSFGEGSYNSPLH
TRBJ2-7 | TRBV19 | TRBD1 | ASSARTGGNEQY
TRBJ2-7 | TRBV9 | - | ASSVGRERSHEQY
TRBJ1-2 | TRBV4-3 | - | ASSQDSGGAGYT
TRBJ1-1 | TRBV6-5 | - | ASSYNDKNTEAF
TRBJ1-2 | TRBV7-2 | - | ASSSGQYGYT
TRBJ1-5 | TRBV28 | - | ASTTAQGNQPQH
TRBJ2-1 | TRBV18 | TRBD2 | ASSPNSGNYNEQF
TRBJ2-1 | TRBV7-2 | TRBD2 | ASSPRTSVGSGNEQF
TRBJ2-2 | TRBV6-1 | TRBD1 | ASSAGTGFTGELF
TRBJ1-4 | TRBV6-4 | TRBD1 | ASTPTRDRQIPTNEKLF
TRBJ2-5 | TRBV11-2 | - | ASSTGQGGIETQY
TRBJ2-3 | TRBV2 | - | ASRKGGGTDTQY
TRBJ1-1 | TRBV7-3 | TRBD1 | ASRQTGTADTEAF
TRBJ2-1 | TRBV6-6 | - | ASREGRYNEQF
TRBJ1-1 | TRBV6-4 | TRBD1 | ASRATGLNTEAF
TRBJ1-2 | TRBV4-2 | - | ASGEGGQWGYGYT